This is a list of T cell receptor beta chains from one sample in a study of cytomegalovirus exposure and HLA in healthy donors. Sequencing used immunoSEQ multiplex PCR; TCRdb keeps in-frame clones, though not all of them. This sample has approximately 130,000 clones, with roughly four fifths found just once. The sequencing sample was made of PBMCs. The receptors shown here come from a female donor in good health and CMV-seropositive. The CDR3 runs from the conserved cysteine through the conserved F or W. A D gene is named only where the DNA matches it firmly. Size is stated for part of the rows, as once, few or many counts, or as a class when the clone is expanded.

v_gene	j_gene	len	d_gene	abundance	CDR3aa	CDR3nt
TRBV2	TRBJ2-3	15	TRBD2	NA	CASKRREVGADTQYF	TGTGCCAGCAAAAGACGGGAGGTCGGTGCAGATACGCAGTATTTT
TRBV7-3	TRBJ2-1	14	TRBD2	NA	CASSPGTTNNEQFF	TGTGCCAGCAGCCCCGGGACTACGAACAATGAGCAGTTCTTC
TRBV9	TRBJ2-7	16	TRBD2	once	CASSPYPGGASYEQYF	TGTGCCAGCAGCCCCTATCCGGGAGGCGCCTCCTACGAGCAGTACTTC
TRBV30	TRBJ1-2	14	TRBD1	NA	CAWSAGQGAAGYTF	TGTGCCTGGAGTGCGGGACAGGGGGCAGCTGGCTACACCTTC
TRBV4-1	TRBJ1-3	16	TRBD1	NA	CASSHSPARGPNTIYF	TGCGCCAGCAGCCACTCCCCGGCCAGGGGGCCAAACACCATATATTTT
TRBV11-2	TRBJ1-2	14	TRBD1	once	CASSRLGQGYGYTF	TGTGCCAGCAGCAGACTCGGACAGGGGTATGGCTACACCTTC
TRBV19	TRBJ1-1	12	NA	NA	CASSMSDRGAFF	TGTGCCAGTAGTATGAGTGACAGAGGAGCTTTCTTT
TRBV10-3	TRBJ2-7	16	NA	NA	CAISESSGARSYEQYF	TGTGCCATCAGTGAGTCCTCAGGGGCACGCTCCTACGAGCAGTACTTC
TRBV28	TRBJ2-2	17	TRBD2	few	CASSFLGLAGRGGELFF	TGTGCCAGCAGTTTTCTGGGACTAGCTGGGAGAGGCGGGGAGCTGTTTTTT
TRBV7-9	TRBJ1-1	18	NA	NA	CASSLATLAWGRGDEAFF	TGTGCCAGCAGCTTAGCAACCCTAGCTTGGGGGCGAGGGGATGAAGCTTTCTTT
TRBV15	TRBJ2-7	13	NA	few	CATSTGPPYEQYF	TGTGCCACCAGCACAGGGCCCCCCTACGAGCAGTACTTC
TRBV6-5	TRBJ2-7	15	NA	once	CASSYTAAVSYEQYF	TGTGCCAGCAGTTATACGGCGGCAGTTTCCTACGAGCAGTACTTC
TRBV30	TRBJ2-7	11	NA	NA	CAWGPVYEQYF	TGTGCCTGGGGTCCGGTCTACGAGCAGTACTTC
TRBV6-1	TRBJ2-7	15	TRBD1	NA	CASRERTGGINEQYF	TGTGCCAGCAGAGAAAGGACAGGGGGGATCAACGAGCAGTACTTC
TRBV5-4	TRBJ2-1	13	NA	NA	CASSLVETNEQFF	TGTGCCAGCAGCTTGGTAGAGACAAATGAGCAGTTCTTC
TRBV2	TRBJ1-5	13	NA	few	CASTGARSQPQHF	TGTGCCAGCACAGGGGCGCGTAGTCAGCCCCAGCATTTT
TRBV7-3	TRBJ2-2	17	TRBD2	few	CASSLDEASGSVGELFF	TGTGCCAGCAGCTTAGACGAGGCTAGCGGGAGCGTCGGGGAGCTGTTTTTT